These T cell receptor beta chains were read from a single sample in a study of T cells in localized non-small cell lung cancer. Clones were read by immunoSEQ multiplex PCR, and TCRdb kept only the in-frame ones, dropping some. Here the sample spans fewer than 3,000 clones, under 30% being singletons. The sequenced sample was lung tumor tissue, obtained before any cancer treatment. Every receptor here comes from a man between 40 and 69 years old with stage II squamous cell lung carcinoma. CDR3s include the opening cysteine and the closing phenylalanine or tryptophan. D genes are given only for firm matches. Size is omitted from some rows. Given values are once, few, many or a class for expanded clones.

14,TRBD1,NA,TRBJ2-1,TRBV18,TGTGCCAGCTCACCACCGGCAGGGGGTAATGAGCAGTTCTTC,CASSPPAGGNEQFF
12,NA,few,TRBJ1-1,TRBV19,TGTGCCAGTAGTATGACGGGAACTGAAGCTTTCTTT,CASSMTGTEAFF
16,TRBD2,NA,TRBJ2-7,TRBV5-1,TGCGCCAGCAGCTGGGGCGGGACTAGCGGGTCTTACGAGCAGTACTTC,CASSWGGTSGSYEQYF
20,TRBD2,NA,TRBJ2-1,TRBV19,TGTGCCAGTAGTATAGAAGGCACTAGCGGGAGGTGGGGCTCCTACAATGAGCAGTTCTTC,CASSIEGTSGRWGSYNEQFF
15,TRBD2,NA,TRBJ2-3,TRBV11-3,TGTGCCAGCAGTCTAGCGGGGGGGCCGATAGATACGCAGTATTTT,CASSLAGGPIDTQYF
15,NA,few,TRBJ2-1,TRBV6-8,TGTGCCAGCAGTCACCGACTGGGGGTAGACAATGAGCAGTTCTTC,CASSHRLGVDNEQFF
15,TRBD1,NA,TRBJ1-2,TRBV30,TGTGCCTGGAGTGGGGGCCAGGGGGCTAGCTATGGCTACACCTTC,CAWSGGQGASYGYTF
13,NA,NA,TRBJ1-1,TRBV7-2,TGTGCCAGCAGCTTAGGCAGGACAAGCAAAGCTTTCTTT,CASSLGRTSKAFF
17,TRBD2,NA,TRBJ2-3,TRBV28,TGTGCCAGCAGCCCTAAAGGGGGGGGCGGGAGGCTTAATACGCAGTATTTT,CASSPKGGGGRLNTQYF
13,TRBD1,NA,TRBJ1-6,TRBV6-8,TGTGCCAGCAGCCGACAGGGTAATTCACCCCTCCACTTT,CASSRQGNSPLHF
14,NA,few,TRBJ2-5,TRBV5-1,TGCGCCAGCAGGGGTTCCAGGGTCCAAGAGACCCAGTACTTC,CASRGSRVQETQYF
15,NA,NA,TRBJ2-5,TRBV19,TGTGCCAGTAGTGCGTGGCAGGGCGGAGGGGAGACCCAGTACTTC,CASSAWQGGGETQYF
13,NA,NA,TRBJ1-2,TRBV29-1,TGCAGCGTTGAAATGGGGCCGACGGGTGGCTACACCTTC,CSVEMGPTGGYTF
12,NA,NA,TRBJ1-5,TRBV14,TGTGCCAGCAGCCAAGACGATCAGCCCCAGCATTTT,CASSQDDQPQHF
15,TRBD2,NA,TRBJ2-2,TRBV5-1,TGCGCCAGCAGCTTGGGAACTAGCGGGACCGGGGAGCTGTTTTTT,CASSLGTSGTGELFF
12,NA,once,TRBJ1-1,TRBV9,TGTGCCAGCAGCGCCGGAGTGGGGTCAGCTTTCTTT,CASSAGVGSAFF
14,NA,few,TRBJ2-7,TRBV18,TGTGCCAGCTCACCACCGGACACCCCCTACGAGCAGTACTTC,CASSPPDTPYEQYF
12,NA,few,TRBJ1-2,TRBV6-8,TGTGCCAGCAGTTACAAAATGTATGGCTACACCTTC,CASSYKMYGYTF
14,NA,NA,TRBJ1-1,TRBV5-1,TGCGCCAGCAGCTATAGGGGGAGGAACACTGAAGCTTTCTTT,CASSYRGRNTEAFF
15,TRBD2,few,TRBJ2-5,TRBV10-2,TGCGCCAGCAGCAACACGGGACTAGCGTTAGAGACCCAGTACTTC,CASSNTGLALETQYF
14,NA,NA,TRBJ1-1,TRBV11-3,TGTGCCAGCAGCTTGCGGACAGCGAACACTGAAGCTTTCTTT,CASSLRTANTEAFF
17,NA,NA,TRBJ2-5,TRBV25-1,TGTGCCAGCAGGGGAAGGGACACGGGGATGTACCAAGAGACCCAGTACTTC,CASRGRDTGMYQETQYF
14,TRBD2,medium-sized,TRBJ2-5,TRBV11-3,TGTGCCAGCAGCGTGGGAGGGTACCAAGAGACCCAGTACTTC,CASSVGGYQETQYF
15,TRBD1,NA,TRBJ2-3,TRBV5-1,TGCGCCAGCAGCGTCGGACAGGGAGGCACAGATACGCAGTATTTT,CASSVGQGGTDTQYF
13,NA,few,TRBJ1-2,TRBV6-8,TGTGCCAGCAGTTACGACATGAACTATGGCTACACCTTC,CASSYDMNYGYTF
12,TRBD1,few,TRBJ1-5,TRBV6-8,TGTGCCATCGGACAGGGCAATCAGCCCCAGCATTTT,CAIGQGNQPQHF
16,NA,NA,TRBJ1-3,TRBV6-8,TGTGCCAGCAGTTACTCTCGGGGATCCTCTGGAAACACCATATATTTT,CASSYSRGSSGNTIYF
14,NA,NA,TRBJ1-2,TRBV5-1,TGCGCCAGCAGCTTGATAACAAATAACTATGGCTACACCTTC,CASSLITNNYGYTF
12,NA,medium-sized,TRBJ1-1,TRBV9,TGTGCCATCCGCAGCATGAACACTGAAGCTTTCTTT,CAIRSMNTEAFF
12,NA,NA,TRBJ2-7,TRBV19,TGTGCCAGTAGCCCGGCTCTGGGCGAGCAGTACTTC,CASSPALGEQYF
13,NA,NA,TRBJ2-3,TRBV9,TGTGCCAGCAGGAACATAAACACAGATACGCAGTATTTT,CASRNINTDTQYF
12,NA,NA,TRBJ1-2,TRBV25-1,TGTGCCAGCCGCTCCTCGGGATATGGCTACACCTTC,CASRSSGYGYTF
13,NA,NA,TRBJ1-1,TRBV10-2,TGCGCCAGCAGTGAGTCCGGGGCCCCTGAAGCTTTCTTT,CASSESGAPEAFF
14,NA,large,TRBJ1-3,TRBV29-1,TGCAGCGTTGAAGATGTGAGCTCTGGAAACACCATATATTTT,CSVEDVSSGNTIYF
13,NA,once,TRBJ1-3,TRBV6-8,TGTGCCAGCAGTTGGCAGCACGGAAACACCATATATTTT,CASSWQHGNTIYF
15,NA,NA,TRBJ2-7,TRBV9,TGTGCCAGCAGTCCCACCTCAGGAGGATCCTACGAGCAGTACTTC,CASSPTSGGSYEQYF
13,NA,few,TRBJ2-7,TRBV23-1,TGCGCCAGCAGTCAGACTGAATCCTACGAGCAGTACTTC,CASSQTESYEQYF
16,NA,NA,TRBJ1-1,TRBV18,TGTGCCAGCTCACCACCGGGGATTAAGGGAGGAACTGAAGCTTTCTTT,CASSPPGIKGGTEAFF
13,NA,NA,TRBJ2-7,TRBV18,TGTGCCAGCTCACCTGTTCCTTTAGACGAGCAGTACTTC,CASSPVPLDEQYF
15,TRBD2,NA,TRBJ2-1,TRBV11-3,TGTGCCAGCAGCTTGGGGGCTAGCGGGGGGCTCGAGCAGTTCTTC,CASSLGASGGLEQFF